The 17 T cell receptor beta chains below all came from one sample that was sequenced in a study of blood T cells in healthy people across ages. Alongside a J-beta primer mix, a sample-barcoded 5' primer served in a second PCR lasting about 7 to 12 cycles. TCRdb re-derived calls from the 5' RACE reads in MiXCR, one entry per CDR3 protein. The sample yields more than 450,000 distinct CDR3 sequences, over 25% seen once. The sample was also reused in another study, on T cells of mothers and their children.

Sequenced input: blood. These receptors came from a boy between 2 and 10 years old in good health.

This clonotype occurred a few times. The genes are TRBV20-1 and TRBJ2-7, with D possibly being TRBD1 (6 bases). CDR3 size: 11 residues. Germline V gene sequence: CDR1 DFQATT, CDR2 SNEGSKA (reference sequence). The ends were cut back, 4 bases at V and 5 bases at J, with 9 bases in the middle. Written as DNA, the CDR3 is TGCAGTGCTACCAGGGGTAACGAGCAGTACTTC. It codes for CSATRGNEQYF.

The chain recombines TRBV12-3 or TRBV12-4 with TRBJ2-3, with TRBD2 matching over 10 bases. The length of the CDR3 is 14 residues. V shed 6 bases and J 5 bases; nucleotides not matched to a gene: 5. The DNA of the CDR3 is TGTGCCAGCAGGCTAGCGGGGGTGAGAGATACGCAGTATTTT. Translating gives CASRLAGVRDTQYF.

This clonotype was detected only a few times. The chain is built from TRBV18 and TRBJ1-3, with D unresolved. V lost 5 bases and J 0 bases, leaving 8 bases between the germline ends. The CDR3 runs 14 residues. Germline V gene sequence: CDR1 KGHSH, CDR2 LQKENI. The chain's CDR3 is CASSTGNSGNTIYF. DNA for the CDR3: TGTGCCAGCTCAACCGGGAACTCTGGAAACACCATATATTTT.

The chain recombines TRBV27 with TRBJ1-2; D is perhaps TRBD1 (5 bases). Trimming removed 2 bases at V and 4 bases at J, with 14 bases between. In germline, CDR1 is MNHEY, CDR2 SMNVEV (reference sequence). The CDR3 loop spans 15 amino acids. Written as DNA, the CDR3 is TGTGCCAGCAGTTTAATTCCAGGGCTTCCCTATGGCTACACCTTC. Translating it yields CASSLIPGLPYGYTF.

This sequence joins TRBV13 and TRBJ2-7, with 13 positions matching TRBD2. The CDR3 has 15 amino acids. Germline V lookup: CDR1 PRHDT, CDR2 FYEKMQ (reference sequence). J lost 5 bases, V lost 8 bases, and 9 bases had no gene match. As DNA, the CDR3 is TGTGCCAGCGGCAACCGGGGACTAGCGGGGCACGAGCAGTACTTC. Its translation: CASGNRGLAGHEQYF.

This clonotype was seen only a few times. The J gene is TRBJ1-5, the V gene TRBV21-1; the table gives TRBD1 as D, unverified against the DNA. TRBV21-1 is termed a pseudogene. The CDR3 runs to 19 residues. The chain's CDR3 is CASSKKDPWTGRPYQPQHF. DNA of the CDR3: TGTGCCAGCAGCAAGAAAGACCCTTGGACAGGGCGCCCCTATCAGCCCCAGCATTTT.

This rearrangement joins TRBV20-1 to TRBJ1-4; D remains unclear. V lost 2 bases, J lost 3 bases, and 10 bases lay in between. Germline CDR1 DFQATT, CDR2 SNEGSKA (reference sequence). This CDR3 comprises 14 residues. CDR3 bases: TGCAGTGCTAGACCGGGCGCCGCTAATGAAAAACTGTTTTTT. This sequence encodes CSARPGAANEKLFF.

The chain joins TRBV20-1 to TRBJ1-2; weak D call: TRBD1 (5 bases). Germline CDR1 and CDR2: DFQATT and SNEGSKA (reference sequence). The CDR3 has 13 amino acids. The V end lost 1 base, the J end lost 5 bases, and 11 bases lay between the germline ends. The CDR3 DNA reads as TGCAGTGCTAGAGGGCAGGGATATTATGGCTACACCTTC. Translation: CSARGQGYYGYTF.

The rearrangement links TRBV5-5 to TRBJ2-1; 9 bases align to TRBD1. Germline trimming cut 2 bases from V and 7 bases from J; bases unmatched to any gene: 10. The length of the CDR3 is 16 residues. Germline lookup yields CDR1 SGHKS and CDR2 YYEKEE (reference sequence). The CDR3 nucleotides are TGTGCCAGCAGCTTTGACAGGGGGAACTCGGGGAATGAGCAGTTCTTC. This codes for CASSFDRGNSGNEQFF.

This clonotype was seen repeatedly, ten times or more. The chain carries TRBV5-1 and TRBJ2-2; no firm D call. V was shortened by 0 bases and J by 3 bases, with 3 bases between the two germline ends. The CDR3 totals 13 residues. Per the germline V gene, CDR1 is SGHRS and CDR2 is YFSETQ. DNA for the CDR3: TGCGCCAGCAGCTTGGCCTACACCGGGGAGCTGTTTTTT. Translating gives CASSLAYTGELFF.

V gene TRBV7-9 combines with J gene TRBJ2-7, with no clear D. This CDR3 contains 14 residues. Trimming removed 2 bases at V and 0 bases at J, with 8 bases between. Germline V gene lookup returns CDR1 SEHNR and CDR2 FQNEAQ (reference sequence). The CDR3 coding sequence is TGTGCCAGCAGCTTAACCGGCTTCTCCTACGAGCAGTACTTC. Translation gives CASSLTGFSYEQYF.

This clonotype was recorded a few times. The rearrangement uses TRBV6-2 or TRBV6-3 and TRBJ2-5, with D unclear. Per the germline V gene, CDR1 is MNHEY and CDR2 is SVGEGT. V lost 5 bases and J 12 bases, leaving 13 bases between the germline ends. This CDR3 contains 11 residues. This chain's CDR3 is CASSLGPSEYF. CDR3 sequence (DNA): TGTGCCAGCAGTCTCGGTCCTTCCGAGTACTTC.

This chain links TRBV5-1 with TRBJ2-1, with 8 bases fitting TRBD2. Per germline, CDR1 SGHRS and CDR2 YFSETQ. V lost 5 bases, J lost 6 bases, and 7 bases stayed unmatched. The CDR3 spans 14 residues. Here the CDR3 reads CASSNAGGTNEQFF. The DNA of the CDR3 is TGCGCCAGCAGTAACGCGGGGGGCACCAATGAGCAGTTCTTC.

V gene TRBV6-1 combines with J gene TRBJ2-1; D call uncertain. Looked up from germline, CDR1 is MNHNS and CDR2 is SASEGT. V lost 0 bases, J lost 0 bases, and 9 bases lay in between. The CDR3 covers 16 residues. The CDR3 loop reads CASSEARLSSYNEQFF. The DNA of the CDR3 is TGTGCCAGCAGTGAAGCTCGGCTAAGCTCCTACAATGAGCAGTTCTTC.

This chain links TRBV5-5 with TRBJ2-3, with D perhaps TRBD2 (5 bases). This CDR3 region has 15 residues. Germline CDR1 and CDR2: SGHKS and YYEKEE (reference sequence). V lost 3 bases to trimming and J lost 3 bases, with 14 bases between them. CDR3 protein: CASSSPWAGTDTQYF. CDR3 DNA sequence: TGTGCCAGCAGCTCCCCGTGGGCGGGTACAGATACGCAGTATTTT.

This rearrangement joins TRBV4-1 to TRBJ1-2, with 11 bases lining up with TRBD1. This CDR3 has 16 amino acids. Unmatched junction bases numbered 4, after V lost 0 bases and J lost 4 bases. Germline-derived CDR1 and CDR2 are MGHRA and YSYEKL. The CDR3 loop is CASSQDVGQGGYGYTF. The CDR3 coding sequence is TGCGCCAGCAGCCAAGATGTGGGACAGGGGGGCTATGGCTACACCTTC.

The chain links TRBV6-2 or TRBV6-3 to TRBJ2-1; no clear D. V lost 1 base and J lost 3, with 13 bases in between. Germline loops: CDR1 MNHEY, CDR2 SVGEGT. This CDR3 is built from 16 residues. The CDR3 sequence is CASSYLAGLSYNEQFF. As DNA, the CDR3 is TGTGCCAGCAGTTACTTAGCAGGATTAAGCTACAATGAGCAGTTCTTC.